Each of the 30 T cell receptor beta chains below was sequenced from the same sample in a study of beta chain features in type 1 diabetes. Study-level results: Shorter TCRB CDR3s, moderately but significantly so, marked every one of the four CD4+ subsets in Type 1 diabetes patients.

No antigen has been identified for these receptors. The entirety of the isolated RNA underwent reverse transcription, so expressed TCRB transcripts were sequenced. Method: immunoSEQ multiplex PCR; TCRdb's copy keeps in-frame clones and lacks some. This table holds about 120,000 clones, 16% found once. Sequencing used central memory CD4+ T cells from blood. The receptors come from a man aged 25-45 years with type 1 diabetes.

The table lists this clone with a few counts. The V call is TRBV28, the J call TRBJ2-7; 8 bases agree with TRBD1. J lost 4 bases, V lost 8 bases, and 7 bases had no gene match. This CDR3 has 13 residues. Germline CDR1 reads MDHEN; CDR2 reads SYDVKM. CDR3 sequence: CASWGTGEYEQYF. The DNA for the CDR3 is TGTGCCAGCTGGGGGACAGGAGAATACGAGCAGTACTTC.

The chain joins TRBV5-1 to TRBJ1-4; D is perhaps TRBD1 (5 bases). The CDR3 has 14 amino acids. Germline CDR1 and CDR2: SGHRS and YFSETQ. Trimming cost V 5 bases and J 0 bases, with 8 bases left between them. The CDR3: CASREQATNEKLFF. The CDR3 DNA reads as TGCGCCAGCAGGGAACAGGCAACTAATGAAAAACTGTTTTTT.

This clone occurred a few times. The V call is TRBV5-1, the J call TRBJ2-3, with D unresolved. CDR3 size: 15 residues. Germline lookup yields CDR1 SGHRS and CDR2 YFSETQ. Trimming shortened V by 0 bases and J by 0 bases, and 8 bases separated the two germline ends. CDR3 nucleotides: TGCGCCAGCAGCTTGGGGGGTTCTAGCACAGATACGCAGTATTTT. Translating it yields CASSLGGSSTDTQYF.

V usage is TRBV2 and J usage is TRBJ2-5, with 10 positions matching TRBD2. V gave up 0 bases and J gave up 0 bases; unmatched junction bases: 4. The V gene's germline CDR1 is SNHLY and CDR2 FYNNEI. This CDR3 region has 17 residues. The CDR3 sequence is CASSEASGGAYQETQYF. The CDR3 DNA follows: TGTGCCAGCAGTGAAGCCAGCGGGGGGGCGTACCAAGAGACCCAGTACTTC.

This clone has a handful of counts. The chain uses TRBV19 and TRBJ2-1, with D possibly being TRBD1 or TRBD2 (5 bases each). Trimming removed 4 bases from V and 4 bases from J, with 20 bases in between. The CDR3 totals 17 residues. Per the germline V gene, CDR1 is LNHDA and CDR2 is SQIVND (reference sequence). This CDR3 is CASSRPDGDPSYNEQFF. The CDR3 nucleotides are TGTGCCAGTAGTAGACCGGACGGGGACCCTTCTTACAATGAGCAGTTCTTC.

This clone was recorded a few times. The CDR3 protein is CASGTGDSYEQYF. The CDR3 DNA reads as TGTGCCAGCGGGACAGGTGACTCCTACGAGCAGTACTTC. This chain connects TRBV18 to TRBJ2-7; TRBD1 matches at 8 bases. The V and J ends lost 8 bases and 0 bases, in that order; junction bases with no gene match: 3. CDR1 is KGHSH and CDR2 is LQKENI in the germline V gene. The CDR3 extends over 13 amino acids.

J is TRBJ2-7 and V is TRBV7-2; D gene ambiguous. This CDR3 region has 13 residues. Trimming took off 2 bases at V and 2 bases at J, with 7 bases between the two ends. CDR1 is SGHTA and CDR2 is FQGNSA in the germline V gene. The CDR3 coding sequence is TGTGCCAGCAGCTTAACTGGCGCCTACGAGCAGTACTTC. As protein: CASSLTGAYEQYF. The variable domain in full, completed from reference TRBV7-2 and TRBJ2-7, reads GAGVSQSPSNKVTEKGKDVELRCDPISGHTALYWYRQSLGQGLEFLIYFQGNSAPDKSGLPSDRFSAERTGGSVSTLTIQRTQQEDSAVYLCASSLTGAYEQYFGPGTRLTVT.

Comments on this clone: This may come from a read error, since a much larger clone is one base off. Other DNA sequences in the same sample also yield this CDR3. The CDR3 sequence is CASSQVHRVNTEAFF. CDR3 sequence (DNA): TGCGCCAGCAGCCAGGTGCACAGGGTGAACACTGAAGCTTTCTTT. This chain links TRBV4-3 with TRBJ1-1; tentatively, D is TRBD1 (6 bases). CDR3 length: 15 amino acids. Trimming took off 3 bases at V and 0 bases at J, with 11 bases between the two ends. Germline V lookup: CDR1 LGHNA, CDR2 YSLEER.

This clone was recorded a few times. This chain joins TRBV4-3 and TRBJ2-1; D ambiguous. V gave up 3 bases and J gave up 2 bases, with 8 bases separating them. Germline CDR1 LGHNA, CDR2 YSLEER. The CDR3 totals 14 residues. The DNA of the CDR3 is TGCGCCAGCAGCCAGTTTGGGACCTACAATGAGCAGTTCTTC. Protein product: CASSQFGTYNEQFF.

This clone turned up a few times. CDR3 nucleotide sequence: TGTGCCAGCAGCTTCCCCCAGTTTAGCACTGAAGCTTTCTTT. The encoded protein is CASSFPQFSTEAFF. The chain recombines TRBV7-9 with TRBJ1-1, with unresolved D. V was shortened by 3 bases and J by 4 bases, with 12 bases between the two germline ends. Germline CDR1 and CDR2: SEHNR and FQNEAQ (reference sequence). The CDR3 sequence is 14 residues long.

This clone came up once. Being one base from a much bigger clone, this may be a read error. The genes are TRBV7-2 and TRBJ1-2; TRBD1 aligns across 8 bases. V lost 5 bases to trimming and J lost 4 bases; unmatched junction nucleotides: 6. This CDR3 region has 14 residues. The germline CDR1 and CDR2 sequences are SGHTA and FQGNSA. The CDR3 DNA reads TGTGCCAGCAGCCTAGGACAGGGCGGCTATGGCTACACCTTC. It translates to CASSLGQGGYGYTF.

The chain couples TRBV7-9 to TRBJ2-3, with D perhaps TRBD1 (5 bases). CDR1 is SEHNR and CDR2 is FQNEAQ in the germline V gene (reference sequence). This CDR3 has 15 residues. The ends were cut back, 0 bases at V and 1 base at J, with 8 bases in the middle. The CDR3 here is CASSLAKTGTDTQYF. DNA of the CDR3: TGTGCCAGCAGCTTAGCCAAGACAGGCACAGATACGCAGTATTTT. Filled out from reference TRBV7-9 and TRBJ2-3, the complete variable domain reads DTGVSQNPRHKITKRGQNVTFRCDPISEHNRLYWYRQTLGQGPEFLTYFQNEAQLEKSRLLSDRFSAERPKGSFSTLEIQRTEQGDSAMYLCASSLAKTGTDTQYFGPGTRLTVL.

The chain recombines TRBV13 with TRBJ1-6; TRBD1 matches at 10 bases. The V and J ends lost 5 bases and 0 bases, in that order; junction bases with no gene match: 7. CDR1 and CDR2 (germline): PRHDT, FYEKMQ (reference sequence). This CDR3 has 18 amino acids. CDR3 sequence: CASSQDRGQSSYNSPLHF. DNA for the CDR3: TGTGCCAGCAGCCAAGACAGGGGGCAAAGCTCCTATAATTCACCCCTCCACTTT.

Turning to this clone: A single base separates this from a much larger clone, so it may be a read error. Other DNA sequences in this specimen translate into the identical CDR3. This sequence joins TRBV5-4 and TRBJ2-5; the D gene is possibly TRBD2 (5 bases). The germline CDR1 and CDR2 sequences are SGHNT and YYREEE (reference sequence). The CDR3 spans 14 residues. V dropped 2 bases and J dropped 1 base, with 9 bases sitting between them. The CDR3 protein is CASSLGLAQETQYF. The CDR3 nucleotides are TGTGCCAGCAGCTTAGGCCTAGCCCAAGAGACCCAGTACTTC.

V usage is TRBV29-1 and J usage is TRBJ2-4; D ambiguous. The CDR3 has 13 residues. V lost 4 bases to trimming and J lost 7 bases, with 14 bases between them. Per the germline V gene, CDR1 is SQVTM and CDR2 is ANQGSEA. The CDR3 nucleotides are TGCAGCGTTGCCGGTACCCCATGGAACATTCAGTACTTC. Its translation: CSVAGTPWNIQYF.

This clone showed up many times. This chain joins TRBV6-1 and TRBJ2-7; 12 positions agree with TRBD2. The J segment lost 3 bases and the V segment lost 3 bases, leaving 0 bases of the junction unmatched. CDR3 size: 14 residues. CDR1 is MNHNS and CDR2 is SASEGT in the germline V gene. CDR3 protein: CASSETSGGYEQYF. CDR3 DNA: TGTGCCAGCAGTGAGACTAGCGGGGGCTACGAGCAGTACTTC.

The CDR3 reads CASRRTGAGETQYF. The CDR3 bases are TGTGCCAGCCGAAGGACAGGGGCGGGGGAGACCCAGTACTTC. This chain uses TRBV27 with TRBJ2-5; 9 nucleotides align to TRBD1. The CDR3 is 14 residues long. The germline CDR1 and CDR2 sequences are MNHEY and SMNVEV (reference sequence). V was clipped by 8 bases and J by 5 bases; unmatched bases: 9.

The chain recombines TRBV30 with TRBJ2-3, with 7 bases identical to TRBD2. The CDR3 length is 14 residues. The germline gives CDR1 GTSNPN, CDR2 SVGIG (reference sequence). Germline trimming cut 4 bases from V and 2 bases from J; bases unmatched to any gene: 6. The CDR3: CAWTGDYFTDTQYF. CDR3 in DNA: TGTGCCTGGACCGGGGACTACTTCACAGATACGCAGTATTTT.

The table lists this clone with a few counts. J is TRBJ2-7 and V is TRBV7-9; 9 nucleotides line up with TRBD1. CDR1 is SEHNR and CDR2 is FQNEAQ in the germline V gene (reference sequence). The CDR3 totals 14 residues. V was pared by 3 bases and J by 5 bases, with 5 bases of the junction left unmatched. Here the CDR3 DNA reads TGTGCCAGCAGCTTCGGGACAGGGTTTGACGAGCAGTACTTC. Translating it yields CASSFGTGFDEQYF.

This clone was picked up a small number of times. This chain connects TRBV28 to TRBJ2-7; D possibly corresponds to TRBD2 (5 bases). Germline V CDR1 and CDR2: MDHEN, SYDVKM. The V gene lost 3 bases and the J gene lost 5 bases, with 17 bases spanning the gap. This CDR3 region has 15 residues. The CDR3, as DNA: TGTGCCAGCAGTTTGGTCCAACAAGGGAGAGACGAGCAGTACTTC. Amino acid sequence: CASSLVQQGRDEQYF.

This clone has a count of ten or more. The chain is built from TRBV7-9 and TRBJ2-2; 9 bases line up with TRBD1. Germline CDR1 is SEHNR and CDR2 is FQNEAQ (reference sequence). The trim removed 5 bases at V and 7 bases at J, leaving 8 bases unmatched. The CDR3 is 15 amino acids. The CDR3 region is CASSPRQGGGGELFF. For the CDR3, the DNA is TGTGCCAGCAGCCCCAGACAGGGGGGCGGCGGGGAGCTGTTTTTT. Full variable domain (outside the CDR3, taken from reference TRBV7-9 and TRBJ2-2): DTGVSQNPRHKITKRGQNVTFRCDPISEHNRLYWYRQTLGQGPEFLTYFQNEAQLEKSRLLSDRFSAERPKGSFSTLEIQRTEQGDSAMYLCASSPRQGGGGELFFGEGSRLTVL.

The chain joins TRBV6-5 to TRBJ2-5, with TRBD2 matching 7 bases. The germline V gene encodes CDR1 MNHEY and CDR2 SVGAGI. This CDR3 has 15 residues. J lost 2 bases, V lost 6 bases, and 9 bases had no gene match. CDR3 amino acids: CASSRPASGQETQYF. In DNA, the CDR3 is TGTGCCAGCAGCCGACCTGCTAGCGGACAAGAGACCCAGTACTTC.

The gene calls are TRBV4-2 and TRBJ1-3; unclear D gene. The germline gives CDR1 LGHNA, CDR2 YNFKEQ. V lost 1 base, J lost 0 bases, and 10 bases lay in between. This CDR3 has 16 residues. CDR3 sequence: CASSQGRQYSGNTIYF. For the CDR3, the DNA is TGTGCCAGCAGCCAAGGGCGGCAATACTCTGGAAACACCATATATTTT.

The chain's CDR3 is CASSLTVQTNQPQHF. Written as DNA, the CDR3 is TGTGCCAGCAGTTTAACGGTTCAGACTAATCAGCCCCAGCATTTT. V and J are TRBV27 and TRBJ1-5; D remains ambiguous. The CDR3 runs to 15 residues. Germline V gives CDR1 MNHEY, CDR2 SMNVEV (reference sequence). Trimming pared 2 bases from V and 4 bases from J, leaving 12 bases between.

For the CDR3, the DNA is TGTGCCAGCAGCCGAACGCTGGGTGGGCCCCAGCATTTT. Translation gives CASSRTLGGPQHF. The gene calls are TRBV7-3 and TRBJ1-5; no clear D. V lost 5 bases and J lost 9, with 14 bases in between. CDR1 is SGHTA, CDR2 FQGTGA, per germline. The CDR3 spans 13 residues.

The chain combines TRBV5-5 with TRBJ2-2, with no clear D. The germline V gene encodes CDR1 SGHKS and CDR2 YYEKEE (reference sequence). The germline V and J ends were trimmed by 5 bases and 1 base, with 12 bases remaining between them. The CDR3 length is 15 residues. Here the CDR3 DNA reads TGTGCCAGCAGACCTGACCCTTTGAACACCGGGGAGCTGTTTTTT. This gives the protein CASRPDPLNTGELFF. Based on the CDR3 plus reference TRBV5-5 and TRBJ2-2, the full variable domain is DAGVTQSPTHLIKTRGQQVTLRCSPISGHKSVSWYQQVLGQGPQFIFQYYEKEERGRGNFPDRFSARQFPNYSSELNVNALLLGDSALYLCASRPDPLNTGELFFGEGSRLTVL.

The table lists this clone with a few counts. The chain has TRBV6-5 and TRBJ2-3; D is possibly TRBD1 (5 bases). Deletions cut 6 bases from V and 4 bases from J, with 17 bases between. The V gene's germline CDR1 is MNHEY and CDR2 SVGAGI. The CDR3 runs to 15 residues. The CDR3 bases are TGTGCCAGCAGCCCAATGCGCATAGGGGCAGATACGCAGTATTTT. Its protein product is CASSPMRIGADTQYF.

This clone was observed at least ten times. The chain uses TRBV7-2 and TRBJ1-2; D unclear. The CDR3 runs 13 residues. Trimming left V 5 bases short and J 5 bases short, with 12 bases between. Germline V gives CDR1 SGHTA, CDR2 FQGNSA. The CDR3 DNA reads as TGTGCCAGCAGCCCTTCCCTGGGTTATGGCTACACCTTC. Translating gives CASSPSLGYGYTF.

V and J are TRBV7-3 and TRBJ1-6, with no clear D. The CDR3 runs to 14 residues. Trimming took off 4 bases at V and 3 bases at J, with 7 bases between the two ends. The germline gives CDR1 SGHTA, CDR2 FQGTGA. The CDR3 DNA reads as TGTGCCAGCAGCTCGGGCAGCTATAATTCACCCCTCCACTTT. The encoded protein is CASSSGSYNSPLHF.

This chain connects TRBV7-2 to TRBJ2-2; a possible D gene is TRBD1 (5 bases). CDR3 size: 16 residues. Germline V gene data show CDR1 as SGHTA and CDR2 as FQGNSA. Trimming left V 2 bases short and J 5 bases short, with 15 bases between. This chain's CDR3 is CASSLQGRGGTGELFF. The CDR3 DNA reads TGTGCCAGCAGCTTACAGGGTCGAGGTGGGACCGGGGAGCTGTTTTTT.